This T cell receptor (beta chain) was identified during a study of shared clonotypes between healthy human individuals. Study-level information: The people who gave samples were a couple of women and a few men aged 18 to 49. Study-wide findings and caveats: Estimated clonotype richness was generally higher in naive than memory subsets. Non-shared clonotypes displayed generation probabilities falling below those of clonotypes present in all four donors.

This CDR3 has 11 amino acids. Germline CDR1 GTSNPN, CDR2 SVGIG (reference sequence). Between the trimmed V and J ends, which lost 2 bases and 8 bases, there was a span of 9 bases. The study enrolled healthy HIV-negative adults without recent acute infections or vaccinations as donors. As for this clone: Its antigen is still unknown. Other nucleotide sequences from this sample produce the same CDR3.

The protocol was immunoSEQ multiplex PCR, while the TCRdb copy is restricted to in-frame clones and leaves out a portion. The sample includes some 2,000,000 clones, approximately 94% of them seen just once. The rearrangement uses TRBV30 and TRBJ1-2, with a tentative D call TRBD1 (5 bases). This receptor was obtained from a man younger than 30 in good health. Sample: naive CD4+ T cells sorted from blood. Sample subset: CD45RA+ positively selected. Here the CDR3 reads CAWSQGEGYTF. The DNA for the CDR3 is TGTGCCTGGAGTCAGGGCGAGGGCTACACCTTC.